The 9 T cell receptor beta chains below were found in one sample sequenced in a study of CD8+ T cells in alopecia areata listed by TCRdb under 2018. Receptor amplification or capture employed the immunoSEQ multiplex PCR assay. For TCR sequencing, RNA was extracted from every sample and reverse transcribed into cDNA to serve as template. TCRdb re-hosts the immuneACCESS table, in-frame sequences only. Its copies lack some clones; in the studies checked, an unresolved V gene accounts for under half of them, and the cause for the rest is not known. Across this sample there are approximately 150,000 clones, with 62% seen only once. 36% of the sample is in the top ten clones. Sequencing was done on a sample of CD8+ T cells sorted from blood. These receptors originate from a human donor in good health.

The chain joins TRBV9 to TRBJ1-2; 11 bases map to TRBD1. CDR1 and CDR2 (germline): SGDLS, YYNGEE. This CDR3 is 15 amino acids long. V trimming: 0 bases; J trimming: 5 bases; junction bases outside the gene matches: 3. The CDR3 nucleotides read TGTGCCAGCAGCGTAGCTGGACAGGGGGCATATGGCTACACCTTC. Residues: CASSVAGQGAYGYTF.

The chain links TRBV5-4 to TRBJ2-7; no clear D. The CDR3 consists of 14 residues. Germline-derived CDR1 and CDR2 are SGHNT and YYREEE (reference sequence). Trimming pared 0 bases from V and 2 bases from J, leaving 9 bases between. The CDR3 protein is CASSLASGTYEQYF. In nucleotides, the CDR3 is TGTGCCAGCAGCTTGGCGTCGGGTACCTACGAGCAGTACTTC.

The chain links TRBV9 to TRBJ2-2; D gene ambiguous. V was trimmed by 1 base and J by 4 bases, leaving 8 bases between them. The CDR3 spans 14 residues. Germline loops: CDR1 SGDLS, CDR2 YYNGEE. CDR3 region: CASSVPGSTGELFF. CDR3 nucleotide sequence: TGTGCCAGCAGCGTACCCGGGTCCACCGGGGAGCTGTTTTTT. Full variable domain (rest looked up from reference TRBV9 and TRBJ2-2): DSGVTQTPKHLITATGQRVTLRCSPRSGDLSVYWYQQSLDQGLQFLIQYYNGEERAKGNILERFSAQQFPDLHSELNLSSLELGDSALYFCASSVPGSTGELFFGEGSRLTVL.

This clone was found once. V is TRBV25-1 and J is TRBJ2-7; D is ambiguous. V gave up 4 bases and J gave up 5 bases, with 6 bases separating them. CDR1 and CDR2 from the germline V gene are MGHDK and SYGVNS. The CDR3 is 11 amino acids. In DNA form, the CDR3 reads TGTGCCAGCAGTGCTGTCGACGAGCAGTACTTC. Residues: CASSAVDEQYF.

The V and J genes are TRBV9 and TRBJ1-5, with unresolved D. The length of the CDR3 is 19 residues. V was shortened by 0 bases and J by 0 bases, with 19 bases between the two germline ends. From germline, CDR1 is SGDLS and CDR2 YYNGEE. The CDR3 loop is CASSVGWAQRMYSNQPQHF. CDR3 DNA: TGTGCCAGCAGCGTAGGGTGGGCACAGAGAATGTATAGCAATCAGCCCCAGCATTTT.

J is TRBJ1-2 and V is TRBV27, with D hard to call. The V gene's germline CDR1 is MNHEY and CDR2 SMNVEV (reference sequence). The CDR3 is 13 amino acids. The ends were cut back, 0 bases at V and 4 bases at J, with 6 bases in the middle. The CDR3 reads CASSLSRFYGYTF. The CDR3 coding sequence is TGTGCCAGCAGTTTATCGAGATTCTATGGCTACACCTTC.

This clone was seen more than once but under ten times. The rearrangement links TRBV7-8 to TRBJ2-2; 7 bases map to TRBD1. From germline, CDR1 is SGHVS and CDR2 FQNEAQ. The ends lost 6 bases at V and 6 bases at J; junction bases unmatched: 10. The CDR3 length is 15 residues. In nucleotides, the CDR3 is TGTGCCAGCAGTTCTATAGGGGGCGCCGCCGGGGAGCTGTTTTTT. Translating it yields CASSSIGGAAGELFF.

This clone was found once. The chain employs TRBV30 and TRBJ1-4; the D is unclear. The CDR3 length is 16 residues. Germline lookup yields CDR1 GTSNPN and CDR2 SVGIG (reference sequence). V was shortened by 0 bases and J by 11 bases, with 22 bases between the two germline ends. CDR3 in DNA: TGTGCCTGGAGTGTACCCTCCGCTCACAATGATGGGAAACTGTTTTTT. Its translation: CAWSVPSAHNDGKLFF.

The chain combines TRBV19 with TRBJ2-2; D might be TRBD1 (5 bases). This CDR3 contains 15 residues. V lost 10 bases to trimming and J lost 2 bases, with 17 bases between them. Germline V gene sequence: CDR1 LNHDA, CDR2 SQIVND (reference sequence). The CDR3 DNA reads as TGTGCCACGCTAAGAGACAGAGCCAACACCGGGGAGCTGTTTTTT. Translating it yields CATLRDRANTGELFF.